What follows are 29 T cell receptor beta chains derived from one specimen sequenced in a study of OX40 agonist ivuxolimab in advanced cancers. The protocol was immunoSEQ multiplex PCR, while the TCRdb copy is restricted to in-frame clones and leaves out a portion. The sample has about 79,000 clones; about 91% are singletons. Sequenced material: CD4+ or CD8+ T cells sorted from blood, taken in a trial of the OX40 agonist ivuxolimab. The receptor source for this set is an adult with an advanced solid tumor such as melanoma, head and neck, liver or kidney cancer.

J is TRBJ2-7 and V is TRBV4-2; 7 bases align to TRBD2. The germline gives CDR1 LGHNA, CDR2 YNFKEQ. There are 17 residues in the CDR3. V lost 1 base and J lost 4; bases outside the gene matches: 13. CDR3 sequence (DNA): TGTGCCAGCAGCCAAGCCATATGGAGCGGGATACAATACGAGCAGTACTTC. Translating it yields CASSQAIWSGIQYEQYF.

This clone has only a few counts. This chain uses TRBV5-1 with TRBJ1-1; the match to TRBD1 covers 7 bases. The CDR3 loop spans 13 amino acids. The germline CDR1 and CDR2 sequences are SGHRS and YFSETQ. V shed 7 bases and J 0 bases; nucleotides not matched to a gene: 3. Written as DNA, the CDR3 is TGCGCCAGCGCGGGACAGCTGAACACTGAAGCTTTCTTT. It is translated as CASAGQLNTEAFF.

The rearrangement joins TRBV27 to TRBJ2-5; weak D call: TRBD2 (6 bases). CDR1 and CDR2 (germline): MNHEY, SMNVEV (reference sequence). The CDR3 consists of 14 residues. The ends were cut back, 2 bases at V and 2 bases at J, with 9 bases in the middle. The CDR3 sequence: CASSLAGKQETQYF. DNA of the CDR3: TGTGCCAGCAGTTTAGCGGGAAAGCAAGAGACCCAGTACTTC.

The V gene is TRBV11-3, the J gene TRBJ2-7, with TRBD1 matching over 7 bases. Germline V lookup: CDR1 SGHNT, CDR2 YENEEA. The CDR3 loop spans 15 amino acids. The J segment lost 0 bases and the V segment lost 5 bases, leaving 7 bases of the junction unmatched. The CDR3 DNA is TGTGCCAGCAGCCTTACAGGGGCGCGCTCCTACGAGCAGTACTTC. This encodes CASSLTGARSYEQYF.

CDR3 region: CASSYPDAGYTF. The CDR3, as DNA: TGTGCCAGCAGTTACCCCGACGCTGGCTACACCTTC. V gene TRBV6-6 combines with J gene TRBJ1-2; no reliable D call. The CDR3 length is 12 residues. CDR1 is MNHNY, CDR2 SVGAGI, per germline (reference sequence). The V end was cut by 2 bases, the J end by 7 bases, with 8 bases between.

This clone was observed a handful of times. The chain combines TRBV10-1 with TRBJ2-5, with a weak D call TRBD2 (6 bases). With 6 bases removed from V and 5 bases from J, the gap between germline ends came to 13 bases. Germline V lookup: CDR1 WNHNN, CDR2 SYGVQD (reference sequence). There are 13 residues in the CDR3. The CDR3 reads CASSASVIETQYF. The CDR3 DNA reads as TGCGCCAGCAGCGCTAGCGTTATCGAGACCCAGTACTTC.

The gene calls are TRBV4-2 and TRBJ2-7; 8 bases fit TRBD2. V was clipped by 1 base and J by 4 bases; unmatched bases: 6. CDR1 LGHNA and CDR2 YNFKEQ come from the germline V gene. This CDR3 is built from 15 residues. DNA of the CDR3: TGTGCCAGCAGCCAAGTCGGGGCGGGAGGTTACGAGCAGTACTTC. Translating it yields CASSQVGAGGYEQYF.

This chain links TRBV11-2 with TRBJ2-7, with 7 bases that match TRBD2. CDR1 and CDR2 from the germline V gene are SGHAT and FQNNGV. The CDR3 has 13 residues. With V trimmed by 5 bases and J by 5 bases, 6 bases remained unmatched. The CDR3 DNA reads as TGTGCCAGCAGCACCGGGACTACCCACGAGCAGTACTTC. Encoded protein: CASSTGTTHEQYF.

The V and J genes are TRBV18 and TRBJ2-7, with 7 positions matching TRBD2. The CDR3 spans 16 residues. With 0 bases clipped from V and 0 bases from J, the junction kept 5 bases outside the gene matches. CDR1 is KGHSH and CDR2 is LQKENI in the germline V gene. The CDR3 region is CASSPPGGRSSYEQYF. For the CDR3, the DNA is TGTGCCAGCTCACCACCTGGCGGGAGATCCTCCTACGAGCAGTACTTC.

The chain joins TRBV9 to TRBJ1-1, with a tentative D call TRBD1 (6 bases). The germline V and J ends were trimmed by 1 base and 1 base, with 17 bases remaining between them. Germline CDR1 is SGDLS and CDR2 is YYNGEE. The CDR3 is 17 amino acids. Written as DNA, the CDR3 is TGTGCCAGCAGCGTAACCGAGGGGGGAATCCAGAACACTGAAGCTTTCTTT. This translates into CASSVTEGGIQNTEAFF.

The CDR3 DNA sequence: TGTGCCAGCAGCGCTAGCGGGGGTCCTCGTGAGCAGTTCTTC. Its translation: CASSASGGPREQFF. The chain carries TRBV7-9 and TRBJ2-1; 10 nucleotides agree with TRBD2. V shed 5 bases and J 9 bases; nucleotides not matched to a gene: 7. The CDR3 consists of 14 residues. Germline CDR1 and CDR2: SEHNR and FQNEAQ (reference sequence). The variable domain in full, completed from reference TRBV7-9 and TRBJ2-1, reads DTGVSQNPRHKITKRGQNVTFRCDPISEHNRLYWYRQTLGQGPEFLTYFQNEAQLEKSRLLSDRFSAERPKGSFSTLEIQRTEQGDSAMYLCASSASGGPREQFFGPGTRLTVL.

The J gene is TRBJ2-1, the V gene TRBV30; 7 bases are shared with TRBD1. Germline loops: CDR1 GTSNPN, CDR2 SVGIG (reference sequence). The CDR3 totals 15 residues. After removal of 5 bases from V and 5 bases from J, the junction contained 12 bases not matched to a gene. CDR3 sequence: CAWGSTGRSHNEQFF. CDR3 nucleotides: TGTGCCTGGGGCTCGACAGGGCGATCGCACAATGAGCAGTTCTTC.

The chain joins TRBV4-1 to TRBJ2-7, with D possibly matching TRBD1 (5 bases). The CDR3 runs to 15 residues. V lost 1 base, J lost 2 bases, and 12 bases lay in between. From germline, CDR1 is MGHRA and CDR2 YSYEKL. The DNA of the CDR3 is TGCGCCAGCAGCCAAGGGTTGGCAGGGACCTACGAGCAGTACTTC. Encoded protein: CASSQGLAGTYEQYF.

In this sample, this clone turned up a few times. The chain recombines TRBV19 with TRBJ2-7; 8 positions match TRBD1. This CDR3 has 16 residues. V dropped 3 bases and J dropped 6; count of bases not matched to a gene: 13. CDR1 and CDR2 from the germline V gene are LNHDA and SQIVND (reference sequence). The CDR3 is CASSMQGASLLGEQYF. The CDR3 DNA is TGTGCCAGTAGTATGCAGGGGGCCAGTCTACTCGGCGAGCAGTACTTC.

In its sample, this clone was seen once. The DNA of the CDR3 is TGCAGTGCTAGGGACCTCACTGAAGCTTTCTTT. It encodes CSARDLTEAFF. The genes are TRBV20-1 and TRBJ1-1; D unresolved. V lost 3 bases and J 4 bases, leaving 6 bases between the germline ends. This CDR3 has 11 amino acids. Germline values: CDR1 DFQATT, CDR2 SNEGSKA (reference sequence).

The V gene is TRBV19, the J gene TRBJ2-3, with 11 bases that match TRBD2. Germline lookup yields CDR1 LNHDA and CDR2 SQIVND (reference sequence). The CDR3 runs to 16 residues. The J segment lost 2 bases and the V segment lost 5 bases, leaving 6 bases of the junction unmatched. The CDR3 DNA reads TGTGCCAGTAGTCGTGTGGGACTAGCGGACACAGATACGCAGTATTTT. Its protein product is CASSRVGLADTDTQYF.

This chain links TRBV11-2 with TRBJ2-7, with D possibly TRBD1 on 6 matching bases. CDR3 length: 15 amino acids. The V and J ends lost 2 bases and 4 bases respectively, with 15 bases between them. Germline CDR1 SGHAT, CDR2 FQNNGV. Written as DNA, the CDR3 is TGTGCCAGCAGCTTAATGGACAGAGACTGGTACGAGCAGTACTTC. It yields the protein CASSLMDRDWYEQYF.

This chain uses TRBV11-3 with TRBJ2-1, with D possibly being TRBD1 (6 bases). Germline CDR1 reads SGHNT; CDR2 reads YENEEA. The CDR3 loop spans 13 amino acids. The V end lost 5 bases, the J end lost 4 bases, and 9 bases lay between the germline ends. CDR3: CASSRTVYNEQFF. The CDR3 DNA reads TGTGCCAGCAGCAGGACAGTATACAATGAGCAGTTCTTC.

Turning to this clone: At one end the junction does not follow the germline gene, possibly because of a read error. The gene calls are TRBV6-1 and TRBJ2-4; D is tentatively TRBD1 or TRBD2 (5 bases each). This CDR3 contains 13 residues. Germline V gene data show CDR1 as MNHNS and CDR2 as SASEGT. CDR3 loop: CASTERFSGDRYF. The CDR3, as DNA: TGTGCCAGCACTGAAAGGTTTAGTGGGGACCGGTACTTC.

The chain has TRBV19 and TRBJ1-3; D gene uncertain. CDR3 size: 12 residues. Between the trimmed V and J ends, which lost 8 bases and 0 bases, there was a span of 5 bases. Germline V gene data show CDR1 as LNHDA and CDR2 as SQIVND (reference sequence). CDR3 coding DNA: TGTGCCAGTTCACCCTCTGGAAACACCATATATTTT. It is translated as CASSPSGNTIYF.

The CDR3, as DNA: TGTGCCAGCAGCTTAGTTGTCGAGACCCAGTACTTC. It codes for CASSLVVETQYF. This sequence joins TRBV7-9 and TRBJ2-5; D ambiguous. Deletions cut 1 base from V and 5 bases from J, with 5 bases between. This CDR3 is built from 12 residues. Germline CDR1 is SEHNR and CDR2 is FQNEAQ (reference sequence).

The V call is TRBV10-3, the J call TRBJ2-7; 12 bases match TRBD2. V trimming: 5 bases; J trimming: 9 bases; junction bases outside the gene matches: 8. The CDR3 totals 14 residues. From germline, CDR1 is ENHRY and CDR2 SYGVKD. The CDR3 is CAISRLAGAQGQYF. The DNA of the CDR3 is TGTGCCATCAGTCGACTAGCGGGGGCCCAGGGGCAGTACTTC.

J is TRBJ2-7 and V is TRBV5-1, with a possible D match to TRBD2 (5 bases). The CDR3 has 17 amino acids. Per germline, CDR1 SGHRS and CDR2 YFSETQ. Trimming pared 0 bases from V and 4 bases from J, leaving 20 bases between. The CDR3 spells CASSLAGVGKGLYEQYF. The CDR3 bases are TGCGCCAGCAGCTTGGCCGGGGTGGGGAAAGGGTTATACGAGCAGTACTTC.

This clone was found once. V is TRBV19 and J is TRBJ2-7; D may be TRBD1 (5 bases). CDR1 and CDR2 (germline): LNHDA, SQIVND (reference sequence). The CDR3 is made up of 13 amino acids. V dropped 1 base and J dropped 6 bases, with 10 bases sitting between them. CDR3 in DNA: TGTGCCAGTAGTATAGCTGGAAGGGGCGAGCAGTACTTC. It encodes CASSIAGRGEQYF.

V gene TRBV9 combines with J gene TRBJ2-5; the D is unclear. V was shortened by 4 bases and J by 3 bases, with 4 bases between the two germline ends. This CDR3 has 11 amino acids. Germline values: CDR1 SGDLS, CDR2 YYNGEE. The DNA for the CDR3 is TGTGCCAGCAGCTCCGAAGAGACCCAGTACTTC. It codes for CASSSEETQYF. The full variable domain, its missing parts supplied by reference TRBV9 and TRBJ2-5, is DSGVTQTPKHLITATGQRVTLRCSPRSGDLSVYWYQQSLDQGLQFLIQYYNGEERAKGNILERFSAQQFPDLHSELNLSSLELGDSALYFCASSSEETQYFGPGTRLLVL.

The chain joins TRBV10-3 to TRBJ2-5; 7 bases agree with TRBD1. The germline gives CDR1 ENHRY, CDR2 SYGVKD. The CDR3 has 14 residues. With V trimmed by 4 bases and J by 5 bases, 7 bases remained unmatched. The CDR3 here is CAISGGTAYETQYF. CDR3 sequence (DNA): TGTGCCATCAGTGGGGGGACAGCTTACGAGACCCAGTACTTC.

Of note for this clone: In the same sample, other DNA sequences code for this CDR3. J is TRBJ1-5 and V is TRBV29-1, with a possible D match to TRBD1 (5 bases). The CDR3 spans 13 residues. The germline V gene has CDR1 SQVTM and CDR2 ANQGSEA. V dropped 3 bases and J dropped 4 bases, with 10 bases sitting between them. The CDR3 reads CSVDQGPNQPQHF. The CDR3 region has the DNA TGCAGCGTTGACCAGGGACCTAATCAGCCCCAGCATTTT.

V is TRBV29-1 and J is TRBJ2-2; 9 bases are shared with TRBD1. The CDR3 is 15 amino acids. V lost 7 bases, J lost 3 bases, and 9 bases stayed unmatched. CDR1 SQVTM and CDR2 ANQGSEA come from the germline V gene. CDR3: CSATEQGADTGELFF. Written as DNA, the CDR3 is TGCAGCGCCACGGAACAGGGGGCAGACACCGGGGAGCTGTTTTTT.

Only one count was recorded for this clone. The chain carries TRBV5-1 and TRBJ2-2; 10 bases match TRBD2. CDR3 length: 16 residues. After removal of 1 base from V and 6 bases from J, the junction contained 6 bases not matched to a gene. Germline CDR1 and CDR2: SGHRS and YFSETQ. The CDR3 bases are TGCGCCAGCAGCTTGTACGCTAGCGGGAGAGCCGGGGAGCTGTTTTTT. Protein: CASSLYASGRAGELFF.